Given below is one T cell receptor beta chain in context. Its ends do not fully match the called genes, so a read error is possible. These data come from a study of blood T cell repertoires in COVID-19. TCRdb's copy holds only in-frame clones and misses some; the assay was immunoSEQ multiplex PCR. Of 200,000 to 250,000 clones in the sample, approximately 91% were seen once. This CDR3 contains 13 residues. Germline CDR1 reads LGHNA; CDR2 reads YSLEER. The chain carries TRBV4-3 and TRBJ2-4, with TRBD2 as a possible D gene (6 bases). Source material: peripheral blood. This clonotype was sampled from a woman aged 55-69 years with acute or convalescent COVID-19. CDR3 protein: CASSHPGLRFLNF. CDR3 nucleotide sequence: TGCGCCAGCAGCCACCCGGGACTCCGCTTCTTGAACTTC.